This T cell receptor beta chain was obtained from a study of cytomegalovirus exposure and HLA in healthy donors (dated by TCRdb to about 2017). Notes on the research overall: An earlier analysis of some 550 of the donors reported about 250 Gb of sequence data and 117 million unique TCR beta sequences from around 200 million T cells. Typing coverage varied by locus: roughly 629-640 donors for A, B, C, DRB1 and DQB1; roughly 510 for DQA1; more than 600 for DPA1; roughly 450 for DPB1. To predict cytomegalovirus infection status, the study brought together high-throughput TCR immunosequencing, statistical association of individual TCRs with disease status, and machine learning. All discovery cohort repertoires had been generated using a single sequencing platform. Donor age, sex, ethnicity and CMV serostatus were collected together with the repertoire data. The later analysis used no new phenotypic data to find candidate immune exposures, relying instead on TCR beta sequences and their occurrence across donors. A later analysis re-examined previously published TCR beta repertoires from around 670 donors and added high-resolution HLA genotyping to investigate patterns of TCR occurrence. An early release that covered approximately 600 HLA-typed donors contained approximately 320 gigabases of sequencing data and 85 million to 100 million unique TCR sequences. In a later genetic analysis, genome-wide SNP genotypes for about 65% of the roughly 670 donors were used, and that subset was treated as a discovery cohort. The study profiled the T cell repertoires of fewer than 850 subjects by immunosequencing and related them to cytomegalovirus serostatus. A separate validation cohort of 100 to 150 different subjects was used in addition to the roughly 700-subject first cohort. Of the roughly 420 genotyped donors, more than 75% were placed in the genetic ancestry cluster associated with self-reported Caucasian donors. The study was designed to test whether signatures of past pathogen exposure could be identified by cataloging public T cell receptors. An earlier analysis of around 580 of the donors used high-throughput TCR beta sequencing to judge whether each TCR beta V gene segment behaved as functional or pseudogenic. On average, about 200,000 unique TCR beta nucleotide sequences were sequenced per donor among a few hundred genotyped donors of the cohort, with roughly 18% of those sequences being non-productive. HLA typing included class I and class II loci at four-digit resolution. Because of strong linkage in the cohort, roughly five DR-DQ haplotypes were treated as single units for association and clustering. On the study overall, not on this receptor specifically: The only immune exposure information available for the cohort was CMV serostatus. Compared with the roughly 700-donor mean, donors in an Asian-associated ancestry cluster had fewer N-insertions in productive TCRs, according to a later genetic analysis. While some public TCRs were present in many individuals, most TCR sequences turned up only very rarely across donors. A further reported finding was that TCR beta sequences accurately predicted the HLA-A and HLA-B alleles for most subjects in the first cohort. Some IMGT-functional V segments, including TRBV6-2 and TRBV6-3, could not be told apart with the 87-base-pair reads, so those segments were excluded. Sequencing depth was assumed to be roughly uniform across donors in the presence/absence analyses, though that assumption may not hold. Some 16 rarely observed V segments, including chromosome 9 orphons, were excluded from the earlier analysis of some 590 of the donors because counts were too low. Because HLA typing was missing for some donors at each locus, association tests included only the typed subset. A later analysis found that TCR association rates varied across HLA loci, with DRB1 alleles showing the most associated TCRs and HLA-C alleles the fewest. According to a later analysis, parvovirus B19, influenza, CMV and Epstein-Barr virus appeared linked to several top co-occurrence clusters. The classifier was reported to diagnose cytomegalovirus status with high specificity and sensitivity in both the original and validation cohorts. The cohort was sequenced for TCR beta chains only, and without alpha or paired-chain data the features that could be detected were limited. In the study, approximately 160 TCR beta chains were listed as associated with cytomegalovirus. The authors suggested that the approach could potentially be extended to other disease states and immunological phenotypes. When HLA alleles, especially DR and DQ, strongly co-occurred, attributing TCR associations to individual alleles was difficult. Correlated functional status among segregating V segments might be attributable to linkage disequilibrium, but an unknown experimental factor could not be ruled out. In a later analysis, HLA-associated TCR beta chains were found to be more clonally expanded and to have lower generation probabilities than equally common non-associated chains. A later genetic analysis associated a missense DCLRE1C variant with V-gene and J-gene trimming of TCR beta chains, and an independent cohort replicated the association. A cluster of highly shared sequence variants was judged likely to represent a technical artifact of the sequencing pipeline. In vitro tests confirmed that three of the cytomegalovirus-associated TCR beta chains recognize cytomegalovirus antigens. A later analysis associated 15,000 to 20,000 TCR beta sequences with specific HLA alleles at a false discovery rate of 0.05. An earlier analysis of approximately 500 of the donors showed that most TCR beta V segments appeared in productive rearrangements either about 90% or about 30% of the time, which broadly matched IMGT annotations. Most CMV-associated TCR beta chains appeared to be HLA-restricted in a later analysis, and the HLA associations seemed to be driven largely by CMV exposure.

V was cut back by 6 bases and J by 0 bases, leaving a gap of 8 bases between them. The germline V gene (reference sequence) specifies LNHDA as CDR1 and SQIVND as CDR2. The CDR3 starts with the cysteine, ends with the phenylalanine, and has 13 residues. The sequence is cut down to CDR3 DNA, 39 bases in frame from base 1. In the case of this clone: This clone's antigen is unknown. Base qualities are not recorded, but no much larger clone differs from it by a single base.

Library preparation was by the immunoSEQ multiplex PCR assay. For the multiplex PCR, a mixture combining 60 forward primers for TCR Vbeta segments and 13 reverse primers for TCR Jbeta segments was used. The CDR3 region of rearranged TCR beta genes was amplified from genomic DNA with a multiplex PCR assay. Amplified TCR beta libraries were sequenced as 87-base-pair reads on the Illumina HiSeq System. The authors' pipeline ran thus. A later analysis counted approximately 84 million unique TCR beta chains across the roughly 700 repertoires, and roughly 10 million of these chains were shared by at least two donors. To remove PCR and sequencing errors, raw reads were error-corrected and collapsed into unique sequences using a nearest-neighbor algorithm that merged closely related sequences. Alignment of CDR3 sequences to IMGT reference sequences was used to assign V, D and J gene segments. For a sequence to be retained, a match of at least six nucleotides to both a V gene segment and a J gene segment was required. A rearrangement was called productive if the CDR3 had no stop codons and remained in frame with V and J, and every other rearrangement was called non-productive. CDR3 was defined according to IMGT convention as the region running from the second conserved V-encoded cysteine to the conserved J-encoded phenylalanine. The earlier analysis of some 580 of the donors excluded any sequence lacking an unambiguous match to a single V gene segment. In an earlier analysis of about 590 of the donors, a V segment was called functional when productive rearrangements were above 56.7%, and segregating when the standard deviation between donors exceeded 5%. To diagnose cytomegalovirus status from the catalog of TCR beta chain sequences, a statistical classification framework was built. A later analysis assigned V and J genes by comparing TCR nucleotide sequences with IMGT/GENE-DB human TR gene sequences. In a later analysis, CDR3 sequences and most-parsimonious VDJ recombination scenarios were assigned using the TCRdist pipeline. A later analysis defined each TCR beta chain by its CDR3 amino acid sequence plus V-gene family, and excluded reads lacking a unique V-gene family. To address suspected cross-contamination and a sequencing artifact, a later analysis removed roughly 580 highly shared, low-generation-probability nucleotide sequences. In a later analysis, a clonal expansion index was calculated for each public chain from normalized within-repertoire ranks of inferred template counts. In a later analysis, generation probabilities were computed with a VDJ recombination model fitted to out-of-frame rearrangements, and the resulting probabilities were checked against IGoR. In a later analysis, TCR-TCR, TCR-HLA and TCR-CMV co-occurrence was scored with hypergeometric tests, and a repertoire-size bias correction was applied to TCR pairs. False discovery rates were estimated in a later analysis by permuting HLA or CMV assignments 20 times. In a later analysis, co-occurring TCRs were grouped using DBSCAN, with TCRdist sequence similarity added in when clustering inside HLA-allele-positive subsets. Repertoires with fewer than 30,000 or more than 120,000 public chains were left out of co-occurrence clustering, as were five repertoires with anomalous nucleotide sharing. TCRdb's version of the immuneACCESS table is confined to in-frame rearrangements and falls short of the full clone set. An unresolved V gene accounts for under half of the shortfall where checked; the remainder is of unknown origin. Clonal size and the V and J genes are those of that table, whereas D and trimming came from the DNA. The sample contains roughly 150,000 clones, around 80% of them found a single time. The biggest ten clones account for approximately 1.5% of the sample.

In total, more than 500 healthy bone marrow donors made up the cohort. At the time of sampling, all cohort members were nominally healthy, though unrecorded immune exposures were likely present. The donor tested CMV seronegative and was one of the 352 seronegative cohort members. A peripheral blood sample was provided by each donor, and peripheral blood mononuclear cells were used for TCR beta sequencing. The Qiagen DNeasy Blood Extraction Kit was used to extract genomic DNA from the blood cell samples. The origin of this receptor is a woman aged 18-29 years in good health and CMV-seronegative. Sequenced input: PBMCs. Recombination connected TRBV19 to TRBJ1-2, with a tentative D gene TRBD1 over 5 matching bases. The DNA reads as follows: TGTGCCAGTAGCGTACAGGCTAACTATGGCTACACCTTC. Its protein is CASSVQANYGYTF.